The 32 T cell receptor beta chains below were found in one sample sequenced in a study of cytomegalovirus exposure and HLA in healthy donors. Only in-frame clones appear in the TCRdb table, and some are missing; sequencing was by immunoSEQ multiplex PCR. The data show 250,000 to 300,000 clones, 85% to 90% seen once. The sequenced sample consisted of PBMCs. The receptors originated from a woman younger than 35 in good health and CMV-seronegative.

The rearrangement joins TRBV18 to TRBJ2-7; the D gene is possibly TRBD1 (6 bases). CDR1 is KGHSH, CDR2 LQKENI, per germline. The V and J ends lost 3 bases and 2 bases respectively, with 14 bases between them. The CDR3 contains 15 residues. The CDR3 here is CASSPAQGTPYEQYV. CDR3 nucleotide sequence: TGTGCCAGCTCACCGGCGCAGGGGACGCCCTACGAGCAGTACGTC.

The chain uses TRBV28 and TRBJ1-1; D is possibly TRBD1 (6 bases). The CDR3 runs to 14 residues. The ends were cut back, 1 base at V and 1 base at J, with 7 bases in the middle. CDR1 is MDHEN and CDR2 is SYDVKM in the germline V gene. The CDR3 DNA follows: TGTGCCAGCAGTTTATTGGGACAGAACACTGAAGCTTTCTTT. It encodes CASSLLGQNTEAFF.

The V and J genes are TRBV6-5 and TRBJ2-2; 8 bases match TRBD2. J lost 1 base, V lost 3 bases, and 4 bases had no gene match. Germline lookup yields CDR1 MNHEY and CDR2 SVGAGI. The CDR3 has 16 amino acids. CDR3 in DNA: TGTGCCAGCAGTTATAGTACTAGCGGGAACACCGGGGAGCTGTTTTTT. Amino acids: CASSYSTSGNTGELFF.

The genes are TRBV27 and TRBJ2-7; weak D call: TRBD2 (7 bases). The germline gives CDR1 MNHEY, CDR2 SMNVEV (reference sequence). This CDR3 contains 17 residues. Between the trimmed V and J ends, which lost 5 bases and 9 bases, there was a span of 29 bases. The CDR3 DNA reads TGTGCCAGCAGTCCCCGTGGGGGTGCGGGGGCGAGTACGGGGCAGTACGTC. The encoded protein is CASSPRGGAGASTGQYV.

The rearrangement links TRBV28 to TRBJ2-7; 8 nucleotides match TRBD1. Germline V gives CDR1 MDHEN, CDR2 SYDVKM. The CDR3 contains 18 residues. V shed 5 bases and J 3 bases; nucleotides not matched to a gene: 18. The chain's CDR3 is CASSPEPSWTGILYEQYF. The CDR3 region has the DNA TGTGCCAGCAGTCCCGAGCCGTCTTGGACAGGGATTCTCTACGAGCAGTACTTC.

The J gene is TRBJ2-2, the V gene TRBV2; perhaps TRBD2 as D (5 bases). V lost 5 bases and J 3 bases, leaving 13 bases between the germline ends. This CDR3 is built from 15 residues. Germline V gene lookup returns CDR1 SNHLY and CDR2 FYNNEI. DNA of the CDR3: TGTGCCAGCAGTCTTGGAACTAGGGACACCGGGGAGCTGTTTTTT. Amino acid sequence: CASSLGTRDTGELFF.

The chain uses TRBV4-3 and TRBJ2-1, with 9 bases fitting TRBD2. After removal of 0 bases from V and 1 base from J, the junction contained 7 bases not matched to a gene. The CDR3 sequence is 18 residues long. Looked up from germline, CDR1 is LGHNA and CDR2 is YSLEER. CDR3 region: CASSQDRSGGRSYNEQFF. CDR3 nucleotide sequence: TGCGCCAGCAGCCAAGATCGTAGCGGGGGACGGTCCTACAATGAGCAGTTCTTC.

The rearrangement links TRBV19 to TRBJ1-5, with 7 bases that match TRBD1. The trim removed 0 bases at V and 3 bases at J, leaving 2 bases unmatched. The CDR3 is 15 amino acids. CDR1 and CDR2 from the germline V gene are LNHDA and SQIVND (reference sequence). CDR3 DNA sequence: TGTGCCAGTAGTATAGAGACAGGGTTCAATCAGCCCCAGCATTTT. Translated, it gives CASSIETGFNQPQHF.

This clone was observed a handful of times. The chain couples TRBV7-9 to TRBJ1-6, with 8 nucleotides matching TRBD1. Germline V CDR1 and CDR2: SEHNR, FQNEAQ (reference sequence). V was pared by 5 bases and J by 4 bases, with 7 bases of the junction left unmatched. The CDR3 has 16 residues. The CDR3 reads CASSRTWDRYNSPLHF. CDR3 nucleotides: TGTGCCAGCAGCCGCACCTGGGACAGGTATAATTCACCCCTCCACTTT.

The V gene is TRBV27, the J gene TRBJ2-3; a weak D match, TRBD2 (5 bases). This CDR3 region has 15 residues. Trimming removed 5 bases at V and 6 bases at J, with 18 bases between. Germline CDR1 is MNHEY and CDR2 is SMNVEV (reference sequence). The CDR3 bases are TGTGCCAGCAGTATTGCGGGCCCAATGAGGGATACGCAGTATTTT. It yields the protein CASSIAGPMRDTQYF.

The CDR3 DNA reads as TGTGCCAGCAGTGAACAGGGGAATGCTGAAGCTTTCTTT. It codes for CASSEQGNAEAFF. This chain links TRBV27 with TRBJ1-1; TRBD1 aligns across 7 bases. This CDR3 comprises 13 residues. CDR1 MNHEY and CDR2 SMNVEV come from the germline V gene (reference sequence). The ends lost 5 bases at V and 6 bases at J; junction bases unmatched: 6.

This clone came up once. The gene calls are TRBV2 and TRBJ2-7; no definite D call. Per germline, CDR1 SNHLY and CDR2 FYNNEI. There are 12 residues in the CDR3. The V end lost 0 bases, the J end lost 5 bases, and 5 bases lay between the germline ends. The CDR3 coding sequence is TGTGCCAGCAGTGAAGCGAACAACGAGCAGTACTTC. Translation: CASSEANNEQYF.

This chain links TRBV5-1 with TRBJ2-3; D gene uncertain. Germline values: CDR1 SGHRS, CDR2 YFSETQ. The V and J ends lost 0 bases and 5 bases respectively, with 4 bases between them. The CDR3 has 12 amino acids. In nucleotides, the CDR3 is TGCGCCAGCAGCTTGGCCAGAGATACGCAGTATTTT. It translates to CASSLARDTQYF.

The V and J genes are TRBV7-3 and TRBJ2-7; 7 bases match TRBD1. Germline values: CDR1 SGHTA, CDR2 FQGTGA. With 1 base clipped from V and 6 bases from J, the junction kept 6 bases outside the gene matches. The CDR3 covers 14 residues. The CDR3 is CASSLMGTGVEQYF. The CDR3 nucleotides read TGTGCCAGCAGCTTAATGGGTACAGGGGTCGAGCAGTACTTC.

The rearrangement uses TRBV27 and TRBJ2-1; D might be TRBD2 (7 bases). The germline CDR1 and CDR2 sequences are MNHEY and SMNVEV (reference sequence). The CDR3 sequence is 15 residues long. V lost 6 bases and J 4 bases, leaving 16 bases between the germline ends. Here the CDR3 reads CASRLGGAGYNEQFF. CDR3 DNA sequence: TGTGCCAGCAGACTTGGGGGGGCTGGGTACAATGAGCAGTTCTTC.

The chain uses TRBV6-1 and TRBJ2-5, with 9 bases identical to TRBD1. V lost 5 bases and J lost 2; bases outside the gene matches: 3. The germline V gene has CDR1 MNHNS and CDR2 SASEGT. The CDR3 extends over 14 amino acids. The DNA of the CDR3 is TGTGCCAGCAGTAGACAGGGGGTTCAAGAGACCCAGTACTTC. Amino acid sequence: CASSRQGVQETQYF.

The J gene is TRBJ2-7, the V gene TRBV18, with D unresolved. Per the germline V gene, CDR1 is KGHSH and CDR2 is LQKENI. With 3 bases removed from V and 0 bases from J, the gap between germline ends came to 9 bases. The CDR3 is made up of 14 amino acids. CDR3 in DNA: TGTGCCAGCTCACCTGGGCTCCTCTCCTACGAGCAGTACGTC. Encoded protein: CASSPGLLSYEQYV.

The V call is TRBV28, the J call TRBJ1-2; the match to TRBD1 covers 9 bases. Germline trimming cut 3 bases from V and 7 bases from J; bases unmatched to any gene: 9. Germline V gene sequence: CDR1 MDHEN, CDR2 SYDVKM. This CDR3 spans 15 amino acids. CDR3 sequence reads: CASSFGDREVVGYTF. The DNA of the CDR3 is TGTGCCAGCAGTTTCGGGGACAGGGAAGTGGTTGGCTACACCTTC.

This rearrangement joins TRBV9 to TRBJ1-2; TRBD1 might be the D (6 bases). The CDR3 runs to 15 residues. CDR1 and CDR2 (germline): SGDLS, YYNGEE. Trimming left V 3 bases short and J 0 bases short, with 12 bases between. As DNA, the CDR3 is TGTGCCAGCAGCGCGGGACAACTGGCTAACTATGGCTACACCTTC. The encoded protein is CASSAGQLANYGYTF.

This clone occurred a few times. This sequence joins TRBV30 and TRBJ1-5; D possibly corresponds to TRBD1 (5 bases). The CDR3 is 12 residues long. V lost 5 bases to trimming and J lost 10 bases, with 15 bases between them. In germline, CDR1 is GTSNPN, CDR2 SVGIG (reference sequence). CDR3 sequence reads: CAWARSQGPQHF. DNA of the CDR3: TGTGCCTGGGCCAGGTCCCAGGGTCCCCAGCATTTT.

This clone has just one count. The CDR3 loop is CASSGAGQGFYTQYF. The CDR3 DNA is TGTGCCAGCAGTGGGGCGGGACAGGGCTTTTATACGCAGTATTTT. V gene TRBV2 combines with J gene TRBJ2-3; 9 positions match TRBD1. The V gene end was trimmed by 4 bases and the J gene end by 7 bases; junction bases not matched to a gene: 9. Germline CDR1 and CDR2: SNHLY and FYNNEI. This CDR3 contains 15 residues.

The chain recombines TRBV2 with TRBJ1-5; 7 bases are shared with TRBD1. The ends lost 5 bases at V and 2 bases at J; junction bases unmatched: 6. Germline-derived CDR1 and CDR2 are SNHLY and FYNNEI. CDR3 length: 15 residues. The CDR3 loop reads CASSQTGVGNQPQHF. CDR3 in DNA: TGTGCCAGCAGTCAAACAGGGGTTGGCAATCAGCCCCAGCATTTT.

The chain combines TRBV5-6 with TRBJ2-3; TRBD2 aligns across 8 bases. The CDR3 extends over 16 amino acids. Germline CDR1 is SGHDT and CDR2 is YYEEEE. The J segment lost 0 bases and the V segment lost 4 bases, leaving 7 bases of the junction unmatched. The CDR3 DNA is TGTGCCAGCAGCGAATATCGGGGGGGTAGCACAGATACGCAGTATTTT. It encodes CASSEYRGGSTDTQYF.

The chain joins TRBV5-6 to TRBJ2-2, with D possibly TRBD1 on 5 matching bases. Germline V gene data show CDR1 as SGHDT and CDR2 as YYEEEE. The V end was cut by 4 bases, the J end by 8 bases, with 6 bases between. The CDR3 consists of 11 residues. The CDR3 loop is CASSRTGELFF. The DNA of the CDR3 is TGTGCCAGCAGCAGGACAGGGGAGCTGTTTTTT.

V is TRBV11-2 and J is TRBJ2-5, with D unclear. Deletions cut 0 bases from V and 7 bases from J, with 6 bases between. In germline, CDR1 is SGHAT, CDR2 FQNNGV. The CDR3 is 12 amino acids. The DNA of the CDR3 is TGTGCCAGCAGCTTAGACGAGAGGACCCAGTACTTC. Translating it yields CASSLDERTQYF. The full variable domain, with the rest looked up from reference TRBV11-2 and TRBJ2-5, is EAGVAQSPRYKIIEKRQSVAFWCNPISGHATLYWYQQILGQGPKLLIQFQNNGVVDDSQLPKDRFSAERLKGVDSTLKIQPAKLEDSAVYLCASSLDERTQYFGPGTRLLVL.

The chain is built from TRBV9 and TRBJ2-3; 8 bases line up with TRBD2. CDR3 length: 16 residues. V shed 4 bases and J 5 bases; nucleotides not matched to a gene: 12. CDR1 is SGDLS, CDR2 YYNGEE, per germline. DNA of the CDR3: TGTGCCAGCAGCTCCCAAGCGGGGGTAGGAAGAGATACGCAGTATTTT. This gives the protein CASSSQAGVGRDTQYF.

Comment on this clone: The same CDR3 is also encoded by other DNA sequences in this sample. This chain links TRBV27 with TRBJ2-5; a weak D match, TRBD2 (5 bases). The CDR3 length is 14 residues. V gave up 2 bases and J gave up 1 base, with 8 bases separating them. Germline lookup yields CDR1 MNHEY and CDR2 SMNVEV (reference sequence). CDR3 residues: CASSLGGLQETQYF. CDR3 in DNA: TGTGCCAGCAGTTTAGGAGGCCTCCAAGAGACCCAGTACTTC.

This chain joins TRBV7-8 and TRBJ1-4; tentative D call: TRBD1 (5 bases). The germline V and J ends were trimmed by 5 bases and 2 bases, with 12 bases remaining between them. CDR1 is SGHVS, CDR2 FQNEAQ, per germline. CDR3 length: 15 amino acids. This CDR3 reads CASSPRQPTNEKLFF. Written as DNA, the CDR3 is TGTGCCAGCAGCCCCAGACAGCCCACTAATGAAAAACTGTTTTTT.

The CDR3 spells CASFNRDRGRTGELFF. CDR3 DNA sequence: TGTGCCAGCTTTAATAGGGACAGGGGGCGCACCGGGGAGCTGTTTTTT. The chain links TRBV28 to TRBJ2-2, with 12 positions matching TRBD1. V shed 8 bases, J shed 4 bases, and the junction held 8 bases outside the gene matches. The CDR3 contains 16 residues. In germline, CDR1 is MDHEN, CDR2 SYDVKM.

The CDR3 loop is CASSRTQGAGQPQHF. The CDR3 region has the DNA TGCGCCAGCAGCCGGACTCAGGGGGCCGGGCAGCCCCAGCATTTT. The V and J genes are TRBV4-1 and TRBJ1-5; 8 bases align to TRBD1. CDR3 size: 15 residues. Trimming at V came to 4 bases and at J to 7 bases, leaving 9 bases not matched to a gene. Per the germline V gene, CDR1 is MGHRA and CDR2 is YSYEKL.

The chain couples TRBV10-2 to TRBJ2-7, with 10 bases aligning to TRBD1. Germline assignment: CDR1 WSHSY and CDR2 SAAADI. The CDR3 is 11 amino acids. The trim removed 8 bases at V and 6 bases at J, leaving 1 base unmatched. The CDR3 bases are TGCGCCAGCGGGGACAGGGGCGAGCAGTACTTC. It yields the protein CASGDRGEQYF.

The chain's CDR3 is CASSLELLQGYEQYF. The CDR3 bases are TGTGCCAGCAGCTTAGAATTATTACAGGGCTACGAGCAGTACTTC. The chain recombines TRBV7-8 with TRBJ2-7; maybe TRBD1 (6 bases). The CDR3 spans 15 residues. Germline CDR1 is SGHVS and CDR2 is FQNEAQ. V gave up 1 base and J gave up 3 bases, with 13 bases separating them.